This T cell receptor beta chain comes out of a study of blood T cell repertoires in COVID-19. Study in general: Both acute and convalescent COVID-19 samples were obtained from the United States, Italy and Spain.

This CDR3 region has 14 residues. Assay: immunoSEQ multiplex PCR; the TCRdb copy retains only in-frame clones and omits some. The sample holds approximately 170,000 clones, over 75% seen once. Symptom resolution, clearance, or two negative PCRs marked donors in Cohort 3 as recovered. The chain employs TRBV21-1 and TRBJ1-2; the tabulated D call, TRBD1, remains unverified against the DNA. TRBV21-1 counts as a pseudogene. This clonotype was obtained from a man aged 35 to 55 who had recovered from COVID-19. Sequenced: PBMCs or T cells enriched from blood (not recorded which). The CDR3 sequence is CASSRIRVNYGYTF. As DNA, the CDR3 is TGTGCCAGCAGCAGGATCAGGGTCAACTATGGCTACACCTTC.